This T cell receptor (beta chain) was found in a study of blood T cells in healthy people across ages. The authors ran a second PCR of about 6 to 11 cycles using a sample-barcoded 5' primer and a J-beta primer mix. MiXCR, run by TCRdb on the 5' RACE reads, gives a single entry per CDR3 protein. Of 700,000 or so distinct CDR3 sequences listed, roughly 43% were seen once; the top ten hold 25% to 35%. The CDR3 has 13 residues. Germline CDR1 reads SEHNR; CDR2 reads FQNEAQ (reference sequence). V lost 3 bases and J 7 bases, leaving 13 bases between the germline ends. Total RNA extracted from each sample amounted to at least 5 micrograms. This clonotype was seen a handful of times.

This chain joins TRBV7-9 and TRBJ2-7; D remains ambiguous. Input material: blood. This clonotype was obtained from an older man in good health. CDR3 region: CASSLDPLHEQYF. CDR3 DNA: TGTGCCAGCAGCTTGGACCCACTTCATGAGCAGTACTTC.